The source of this TCR beta chain is a study of T cell responses to AZD1222 COVID-19 vaccine. Notes on the study in general: Baseline serostatus was positive in only a handful of AZD1222 recipients. Among the donors, most were white British and more were female, and clonal diversity was possibly underestimated.

This table comes from immunoSEQ multiplex PCR, and its TCRdb copy is limited to in-frame clones, with some not included. The sample consists of fewer than 110,000 clones, roughly 91% of them appearing once. The CDR3 extends over 17 amino acids. Points on this clone: No antigen is known for it.

This TCR derives from an adult in good health. V gene TRBV21-1 combines with J gene TRBJ2-1; the table's D call, TRBD2, has no DNA check behind it. TRBV21-1 has pseudogene status. Specimen: peripheral blood, collected on day 0 of AZD1222 vaccination. In DNA, the CDR3 is TGTGCCAGCAGCCTCGCGACTAGCGGGAGTTTAAGGAATGAGCAGTTCTTC. Its protein is CASSLATSGSLRNEQFF.